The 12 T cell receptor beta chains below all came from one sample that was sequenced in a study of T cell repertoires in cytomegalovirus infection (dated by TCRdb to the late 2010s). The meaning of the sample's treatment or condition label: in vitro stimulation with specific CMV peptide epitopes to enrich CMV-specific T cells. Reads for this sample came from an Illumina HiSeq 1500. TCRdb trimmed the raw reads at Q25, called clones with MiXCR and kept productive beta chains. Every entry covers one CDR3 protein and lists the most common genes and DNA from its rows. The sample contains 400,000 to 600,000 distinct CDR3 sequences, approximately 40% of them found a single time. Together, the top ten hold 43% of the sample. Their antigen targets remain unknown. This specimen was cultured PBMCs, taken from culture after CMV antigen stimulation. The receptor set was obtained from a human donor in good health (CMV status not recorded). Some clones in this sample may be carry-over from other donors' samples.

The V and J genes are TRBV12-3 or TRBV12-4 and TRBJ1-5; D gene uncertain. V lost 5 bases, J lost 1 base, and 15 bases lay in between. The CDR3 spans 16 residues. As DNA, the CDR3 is TGTGCCAGCAGTCCCGGATCCCCTTCCAGCAATCAGCCCCAGCATTTT. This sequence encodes CASSPGSPSSNQPQHF.

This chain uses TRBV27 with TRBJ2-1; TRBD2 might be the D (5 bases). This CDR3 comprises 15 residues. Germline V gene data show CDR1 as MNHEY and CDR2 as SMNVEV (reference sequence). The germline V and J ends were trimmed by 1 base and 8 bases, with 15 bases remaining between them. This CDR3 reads CASSLFGRASHEQFF. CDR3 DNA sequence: TGTGCCAGCAGTTTATTTGGTAGGGCTAGCCATGAGCAGTTCTTC.

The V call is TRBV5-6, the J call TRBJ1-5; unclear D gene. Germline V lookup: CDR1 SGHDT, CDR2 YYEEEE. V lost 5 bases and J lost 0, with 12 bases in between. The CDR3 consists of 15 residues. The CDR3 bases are TGTGCCAGCAGTAGATATAGGGTTAGCAATCAGCCCCAGCATTTT. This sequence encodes CASSRYRVSNQPQHF. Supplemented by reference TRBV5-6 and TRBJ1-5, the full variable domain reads DAGVTQSPTHLIKTRGQQVTLRCSPKSGHDTVSWYQQALGQGPQFIFQYYEEEERQRGNFPDRFSGHQFPNYSSELNVNALLLGDSALYLCASSRYRVSNQPQHFGDGTRLSIL.

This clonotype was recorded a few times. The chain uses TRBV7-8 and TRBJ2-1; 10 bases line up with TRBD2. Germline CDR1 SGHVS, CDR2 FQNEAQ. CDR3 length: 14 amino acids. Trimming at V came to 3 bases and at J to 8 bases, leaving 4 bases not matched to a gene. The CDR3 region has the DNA TGTGCCAGCAGCTTGAGCGGGAGGGGAGATGAGCAGTTCTTC. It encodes CASSLSGRGDEQFF.

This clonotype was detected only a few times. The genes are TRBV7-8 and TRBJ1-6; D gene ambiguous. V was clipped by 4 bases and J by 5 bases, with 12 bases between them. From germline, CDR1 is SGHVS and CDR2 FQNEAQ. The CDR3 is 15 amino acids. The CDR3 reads CASSSDRVDNSPLHF. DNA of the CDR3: TGTGCCAGCAGCTCCGACCGCGTGGATAATTCACCCCTCCACTTT. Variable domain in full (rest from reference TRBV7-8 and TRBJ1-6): GAGVSQSPRYKVAKRGQDVALRCDPISGHVSLFWYQQALGQGPEFLTYFQNEAQLDKSGLPSDRFFAERPEGSVSTLKIQRTQQEDSAVYLCASSSDRVDNSPLHFGNGTRLTVT.

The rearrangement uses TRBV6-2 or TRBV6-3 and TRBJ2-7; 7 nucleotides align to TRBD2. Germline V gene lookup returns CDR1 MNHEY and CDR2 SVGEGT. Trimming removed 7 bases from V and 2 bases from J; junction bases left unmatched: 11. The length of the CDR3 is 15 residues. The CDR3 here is CASTPPGLAAYEQYF. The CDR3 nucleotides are TGTGCCAGCACCCCACCCGGGCTAGCGGCCTACGAGCAGTACTTC.

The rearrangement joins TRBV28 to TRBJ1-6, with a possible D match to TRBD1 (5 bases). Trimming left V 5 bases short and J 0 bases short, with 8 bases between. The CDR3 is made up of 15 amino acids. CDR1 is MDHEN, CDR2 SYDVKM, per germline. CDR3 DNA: TGTGCCAGCAGTGAGGGGAGCTCCTATAATTCACCCCTCCACTTT. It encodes CASSEGSSYNSPLHF.

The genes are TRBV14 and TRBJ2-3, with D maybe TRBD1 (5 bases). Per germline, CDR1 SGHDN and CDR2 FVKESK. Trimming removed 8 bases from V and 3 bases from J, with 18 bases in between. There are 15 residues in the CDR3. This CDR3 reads CASSRQWGWTDTQYF. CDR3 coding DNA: TGTGCCAGCTCCAGACAGTGGGGTTGGACAGATACGCAGTATTTT.

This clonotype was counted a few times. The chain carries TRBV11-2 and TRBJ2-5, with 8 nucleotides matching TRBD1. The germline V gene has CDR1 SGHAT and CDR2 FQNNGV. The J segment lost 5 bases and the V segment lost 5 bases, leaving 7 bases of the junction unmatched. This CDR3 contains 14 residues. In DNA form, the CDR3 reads TGTGCCAGCAGCCCTCCGACAGGGGATGAGACCCAGTACTTC. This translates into CASSPPTGDETQYF.

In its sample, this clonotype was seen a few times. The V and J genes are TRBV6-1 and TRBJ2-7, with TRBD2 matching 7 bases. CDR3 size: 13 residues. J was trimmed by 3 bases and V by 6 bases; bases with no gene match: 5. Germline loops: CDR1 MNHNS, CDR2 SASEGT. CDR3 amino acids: CASRRAGVYEQYF. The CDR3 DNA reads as TGTGCCAGCAGGAGGGCGGGGGTCTACGAGCAGTACTTC.

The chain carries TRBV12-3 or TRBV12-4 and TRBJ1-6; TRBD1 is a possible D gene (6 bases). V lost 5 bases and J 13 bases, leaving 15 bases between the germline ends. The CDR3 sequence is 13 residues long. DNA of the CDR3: TGTGCCAGCAGTCCCGTCAGGGGTTTCCCCCTCCACTTT. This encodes CASSPVRGFPLHF.

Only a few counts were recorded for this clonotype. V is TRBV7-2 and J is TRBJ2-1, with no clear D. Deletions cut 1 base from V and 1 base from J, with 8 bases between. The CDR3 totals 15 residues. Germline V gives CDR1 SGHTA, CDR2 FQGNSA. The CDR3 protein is CASSLVGLSYNEQFF. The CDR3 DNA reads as TGTGCCAGCAGCTTAGTCGGGTTGTCCTACAATGAGCAGTTCTTC.